The source of this T cell receptor beta chain is a study of T cells in localized non-small cell lung cancer. As for this clone: What it binds is unknown.

Regarding the study as a whole: Appearance in adjacent lung was seen for a median 57 of the top 100 tumor clones.

Assay used: immunoSEQ multiplex PCR; TCRdb lists only in-frame clones, some missing. There are 26,000 or so clones in the sample; 70% to 90% occur only once, and around 2.8% lies in the top ten. Looked up from germline, CDR1 is SGHAT and CDR2 is FQDESV (reference sequence). This CDR3 contains 14 residues. Trimming took off 3 bases at V and 6 bases at J, with 15 bases between the two ends. The specimen was peripheral blood, collected before any cancer treatment. The genes are TRBV11-1 and TRBJ2-7; D not certain. This clonotype was obtained from a woman between 18 and 55 years old with stage I lung adenocarcinoma. DNA of the CDR3: TGTGCCAGCAGCTTCGGGCCTCTTGAACCCGAGCAGTACTTC. It codes for CASSFGPLEPEQYF. The complete variable domain, with remaining parts taken from reference TRBV11-1 and TRBJ2-7, reads EAEVAQSPRYKITEKSQAVAFWCDPISGHATLYWYRQILGQGPELLVQFQDESVVDDSQLPKDRFSAERLKGVDSTLKIQPAELGDSAMYLCASSFGPLEPEQYFGPGTRLTVT.